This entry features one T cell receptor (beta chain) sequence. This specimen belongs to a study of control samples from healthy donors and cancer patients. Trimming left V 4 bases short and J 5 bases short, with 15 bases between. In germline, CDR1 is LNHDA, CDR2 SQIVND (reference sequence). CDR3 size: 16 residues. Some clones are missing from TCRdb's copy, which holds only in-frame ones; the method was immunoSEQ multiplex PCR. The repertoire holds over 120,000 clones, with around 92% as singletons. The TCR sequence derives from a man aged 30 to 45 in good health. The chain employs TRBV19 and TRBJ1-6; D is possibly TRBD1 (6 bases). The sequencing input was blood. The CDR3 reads CASSTLKQGDNSPLHF. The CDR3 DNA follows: TGTGCCAGTAGTACGCTAAAACAGGGTGATAATTCACCCCTCCACTTT.